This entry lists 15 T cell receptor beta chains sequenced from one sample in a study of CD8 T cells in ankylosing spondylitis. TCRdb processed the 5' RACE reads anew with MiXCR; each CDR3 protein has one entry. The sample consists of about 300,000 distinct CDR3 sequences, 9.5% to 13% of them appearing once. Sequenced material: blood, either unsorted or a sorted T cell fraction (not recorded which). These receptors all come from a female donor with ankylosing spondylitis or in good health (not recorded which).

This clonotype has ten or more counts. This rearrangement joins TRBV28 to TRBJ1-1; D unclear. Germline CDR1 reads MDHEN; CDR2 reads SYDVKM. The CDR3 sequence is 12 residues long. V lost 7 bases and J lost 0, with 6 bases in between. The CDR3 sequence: CASIRVNTEAFF. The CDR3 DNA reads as TGTGCCAGCATTAGGGTGAACACTGAAGCTTTCTTT. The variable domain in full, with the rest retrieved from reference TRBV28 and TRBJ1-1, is DVKVTQSSRYLVKRTGEKVFLECVQDMDHENMFWYRQDPGLGLRLIYFSYDVKMKEKGDIPEGYSVSREKKERFSLILESASTNQTSMYLCASIRVNTEAFFGQGTRLTVV.

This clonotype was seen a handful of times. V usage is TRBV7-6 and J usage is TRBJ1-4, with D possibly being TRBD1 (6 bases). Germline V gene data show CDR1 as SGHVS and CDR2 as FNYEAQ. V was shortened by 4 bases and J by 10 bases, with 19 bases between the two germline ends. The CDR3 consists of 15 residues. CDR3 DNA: TGTGCCAGCAGCTCCTATTCCTCCAAGGGGGGAAAACTGTTTTTT. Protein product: CASSSYSSKGGKLFF.

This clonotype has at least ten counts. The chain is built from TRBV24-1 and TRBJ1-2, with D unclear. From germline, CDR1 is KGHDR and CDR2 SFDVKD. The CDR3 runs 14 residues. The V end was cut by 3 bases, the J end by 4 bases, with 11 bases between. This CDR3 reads CATSDGRLPYGYTF. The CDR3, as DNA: TGTGCCACCAGTGATGGCAGGCTACCCTATGGCTACACCTTC.

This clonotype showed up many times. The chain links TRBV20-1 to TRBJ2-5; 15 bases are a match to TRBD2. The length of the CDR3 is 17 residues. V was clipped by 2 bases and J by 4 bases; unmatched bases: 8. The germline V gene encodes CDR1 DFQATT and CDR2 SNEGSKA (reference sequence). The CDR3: CSARSGLAGGPPETQYF. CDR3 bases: TGCAGTGCTAGATCAGGACTAGCGGGAGGGCCTCCAGAGACCCAGTACTTC.

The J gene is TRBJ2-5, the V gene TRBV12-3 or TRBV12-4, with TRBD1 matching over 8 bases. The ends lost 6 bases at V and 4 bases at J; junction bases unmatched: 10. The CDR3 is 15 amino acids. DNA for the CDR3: TGTGCCAGCAGGGCAGGGGGCTTGGTGGGAGAGACCCAGTACTTC. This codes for CASRAGGLVGETQYF.

The CDR3 protein is CSASQGGSEAFF. The CDR3 nucleotides read TGCAGTGCTAGCCAGGGTGGGTCTGAAGCTTTCTTT. The chain is built from TRBV20-1 and TRBJ1-1; D possibly corresponds to TRBD1 (5 bases). The germline V gene encodes CDR1 DFQATT and CDR2 SNEGSKA (reference sequence). The CDR3 length is 12 residues. V gave up 3 bases and J gave up 6 bases, with 11 bases separating them.

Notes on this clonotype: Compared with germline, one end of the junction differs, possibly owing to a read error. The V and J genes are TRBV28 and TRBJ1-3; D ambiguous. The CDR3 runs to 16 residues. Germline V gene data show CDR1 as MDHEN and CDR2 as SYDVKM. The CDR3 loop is CAISPLTVISGNTIYF. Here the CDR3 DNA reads TGTGCCATCAGTCCCCTGACGGTGATATCTGGAAACACCATATATTTT.

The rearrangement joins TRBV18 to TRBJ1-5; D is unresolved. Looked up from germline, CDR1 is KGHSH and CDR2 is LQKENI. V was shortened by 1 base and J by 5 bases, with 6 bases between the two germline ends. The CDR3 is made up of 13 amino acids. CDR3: CASSPRWDQPQHF. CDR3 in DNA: TGTGCCAGCTCACCACGATGGGATCAGCCCCAGCATTTT.

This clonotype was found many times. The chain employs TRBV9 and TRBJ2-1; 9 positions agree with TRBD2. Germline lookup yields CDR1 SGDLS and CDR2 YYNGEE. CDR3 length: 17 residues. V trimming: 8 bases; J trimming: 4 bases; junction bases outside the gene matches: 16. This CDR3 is CARTATVRTSEYNEQFF. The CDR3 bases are TGTGCCAGGACCGCTACTGTTAGGACTAGCGAGTACAATGAGCAGTTCTTC. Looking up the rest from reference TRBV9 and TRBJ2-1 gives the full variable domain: DSGVTQTPKHLITATGQRVTLRCSPRSGDLSVYWYQQSLDQGLQFLIQYYNGEERAKGNILERFSAQQFPDLHSELNLSSLELGDSALYFCARTATVRTSEYNEQFFGPGTRLTVL.

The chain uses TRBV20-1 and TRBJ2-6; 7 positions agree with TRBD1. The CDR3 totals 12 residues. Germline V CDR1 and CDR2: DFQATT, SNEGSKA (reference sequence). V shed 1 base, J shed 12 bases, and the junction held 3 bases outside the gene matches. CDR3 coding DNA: TGCAGTGCTAGAGGAGGGGGCCCCGTCCTGACTTTC. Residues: CSARGGGPVLTF.

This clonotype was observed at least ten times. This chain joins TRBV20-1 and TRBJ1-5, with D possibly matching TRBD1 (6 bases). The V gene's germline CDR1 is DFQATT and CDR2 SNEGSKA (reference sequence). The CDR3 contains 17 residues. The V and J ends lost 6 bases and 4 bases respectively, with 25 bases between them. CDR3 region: CSAHGQRGGGGNQPQHF. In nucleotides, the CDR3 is TGCAGTGCGCATGGACAGCGAGGGGGGGGAGGAAATCAGCCCCAGCATTTT.

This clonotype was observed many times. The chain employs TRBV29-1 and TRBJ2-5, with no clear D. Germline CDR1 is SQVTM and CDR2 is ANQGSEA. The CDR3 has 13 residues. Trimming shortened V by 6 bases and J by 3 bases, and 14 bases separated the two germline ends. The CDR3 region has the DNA TGCAGCGTCGAATACGGGCCCAAAGAGACCCAGTACTTC. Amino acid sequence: CSVEYGPKETQYF. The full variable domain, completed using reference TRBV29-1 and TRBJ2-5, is SAVISQKPSRDICQRGTSLTIQCQVDSQVTMMFWYRQQPGQSLTLIATANQGSEATYESGFVIDKFPISRPNLTFSTLTVSNMSPEDSSIYLCSVEYGPKETQYFGPGTRLLVL.

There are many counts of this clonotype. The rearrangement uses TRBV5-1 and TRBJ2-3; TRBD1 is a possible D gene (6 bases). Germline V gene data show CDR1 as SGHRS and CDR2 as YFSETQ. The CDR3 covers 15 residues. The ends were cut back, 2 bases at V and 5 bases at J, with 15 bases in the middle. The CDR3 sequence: CASSFRQARGDTQYF. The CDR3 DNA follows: TGCGCCAGCAGCTTTAGACAGGCTCGGGGAGATACGCAGTATTTT.

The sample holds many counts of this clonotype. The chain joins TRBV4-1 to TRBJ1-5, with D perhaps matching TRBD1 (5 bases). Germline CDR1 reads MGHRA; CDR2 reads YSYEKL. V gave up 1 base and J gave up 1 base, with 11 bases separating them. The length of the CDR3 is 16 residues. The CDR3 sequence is CASSQAGGASNQPQHF. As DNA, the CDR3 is TGCGCCAGCAGCCAAGCTGGGGGTGCGAGCAATCAGCCCCAGCATTTT.

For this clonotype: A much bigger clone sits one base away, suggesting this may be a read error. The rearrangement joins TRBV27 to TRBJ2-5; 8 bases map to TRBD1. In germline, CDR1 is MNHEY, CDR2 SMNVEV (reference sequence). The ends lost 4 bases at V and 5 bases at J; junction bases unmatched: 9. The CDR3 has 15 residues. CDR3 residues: CASSSSDRAYETQYF. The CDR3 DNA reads TGTGCCAGCAGTTCCTCGGACAGGGCATACGAGACCCAGTACTTC.